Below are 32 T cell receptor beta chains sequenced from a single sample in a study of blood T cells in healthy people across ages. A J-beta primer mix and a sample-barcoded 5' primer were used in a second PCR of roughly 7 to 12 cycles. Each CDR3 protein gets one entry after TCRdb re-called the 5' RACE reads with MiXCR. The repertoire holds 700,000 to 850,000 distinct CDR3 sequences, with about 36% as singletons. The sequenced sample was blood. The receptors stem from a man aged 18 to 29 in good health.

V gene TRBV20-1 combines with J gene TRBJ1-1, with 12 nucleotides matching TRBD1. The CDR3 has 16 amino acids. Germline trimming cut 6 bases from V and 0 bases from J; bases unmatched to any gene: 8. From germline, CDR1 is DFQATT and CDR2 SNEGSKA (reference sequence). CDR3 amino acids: CSAGTGTGGLNTEAFF. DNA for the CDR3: TGCAGTGCGGGGACCGGGACAGGGGGCCTGAACACTGAAGCTTTCTTT.

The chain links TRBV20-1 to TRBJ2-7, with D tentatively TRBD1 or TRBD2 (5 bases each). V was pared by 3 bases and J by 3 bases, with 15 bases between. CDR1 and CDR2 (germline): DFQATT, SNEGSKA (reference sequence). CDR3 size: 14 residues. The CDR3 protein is CSASWGTLFYEQYF. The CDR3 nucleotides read TGCAGTGCTAGTTGGGGGACCCTCTTCTACGAGCAGTACTTC.

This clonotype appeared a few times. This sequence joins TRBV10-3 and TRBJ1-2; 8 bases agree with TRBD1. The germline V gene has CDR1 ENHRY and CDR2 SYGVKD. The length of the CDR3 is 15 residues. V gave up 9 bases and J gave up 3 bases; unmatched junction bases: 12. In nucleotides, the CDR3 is TGTGCCATAGGACAGGGTGAATCGAATGACTATGGCTACACCTTC. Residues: CAIGQGESNDYGYTF.

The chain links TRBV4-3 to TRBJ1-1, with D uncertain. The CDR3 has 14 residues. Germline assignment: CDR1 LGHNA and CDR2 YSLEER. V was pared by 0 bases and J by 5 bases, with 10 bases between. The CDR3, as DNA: TGCGCCAGCAGCCAAGATCCGTACGGGACTGAAGCTTTCTTT. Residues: CASSQDPYGTEAFF.

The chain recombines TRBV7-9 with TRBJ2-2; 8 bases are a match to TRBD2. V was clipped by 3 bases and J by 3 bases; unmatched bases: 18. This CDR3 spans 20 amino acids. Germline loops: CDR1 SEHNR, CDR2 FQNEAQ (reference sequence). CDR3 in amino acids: CASSLWGIMERGRDTGELFF. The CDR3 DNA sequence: TGTGCCAGCAGCTTGTGGGGTATAATGGAGCGGGGGCGCGACACCGGGGAGCTGTTTTTT.

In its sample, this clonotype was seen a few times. CDR3 loop: CASSLYQDSQGAQYF. CDR3 sequence (DNA): TGTGCCAGCAGTTTGTACCAGGACAGCCAAGGGGCCCAGTACTTC. The V and J genes are TRBV28 and TRBJ2-5, with D maybe TRBD1 (6 bases). The CDR3 has 15 residues. Germline V lookup: CDR1 MDHEN, CDR2 SYDVKM. Trimming removed 3 bases from V and 9 bases from J, with 20 bases in between.

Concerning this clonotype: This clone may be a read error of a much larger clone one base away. CDR3 DNA sequence: TGCAGCGTTTTTCACACTGGGCCCTACGAGCAGTACTTC. Protein: CSVFHTGPYEQYF. The J gene is TRBJ2-7, the V gene TRBV29-1; D remains ambiguous. The germline CDR1 and CDR2 sequences are SQVTM and ANQGSEA. V dropped 5 bases and J dropped 2 bases, with 13 bases sitting between them. This CDR3 region has 13 residues.

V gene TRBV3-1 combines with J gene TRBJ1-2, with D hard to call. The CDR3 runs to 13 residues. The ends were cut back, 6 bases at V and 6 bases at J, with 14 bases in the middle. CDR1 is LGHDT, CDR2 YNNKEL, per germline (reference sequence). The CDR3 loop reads CASRSGMRDGYTF. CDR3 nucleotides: TGTGCCAGCAGAAGCGGGATGCGAGATGGCTACACCTTC.

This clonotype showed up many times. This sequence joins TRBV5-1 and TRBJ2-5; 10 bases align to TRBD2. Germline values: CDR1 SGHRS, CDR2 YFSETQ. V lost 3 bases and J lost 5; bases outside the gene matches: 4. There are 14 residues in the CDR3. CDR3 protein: CASSSGTSVETQYF. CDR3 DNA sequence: TGCGCCAGCAGCTCCGGGACTAGCGTTGAGACCCAGTACTTC.

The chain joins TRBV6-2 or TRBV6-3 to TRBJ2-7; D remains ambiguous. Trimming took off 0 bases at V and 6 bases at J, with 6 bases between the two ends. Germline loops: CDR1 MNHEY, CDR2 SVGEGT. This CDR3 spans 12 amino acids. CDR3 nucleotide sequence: TGTGCCAGCAGTTACTCGGGGTTCGAGCAGTACTTC. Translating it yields CASSYSGFEQYF.

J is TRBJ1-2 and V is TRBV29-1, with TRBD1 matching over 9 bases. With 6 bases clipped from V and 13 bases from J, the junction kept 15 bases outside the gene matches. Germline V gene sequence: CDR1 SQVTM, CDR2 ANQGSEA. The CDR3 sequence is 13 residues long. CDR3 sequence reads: CSVTPSGQGGFTF. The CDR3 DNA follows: TGCAGCGTCACTCCTTCGGGACAGGGAGGTTTCACCTTC.

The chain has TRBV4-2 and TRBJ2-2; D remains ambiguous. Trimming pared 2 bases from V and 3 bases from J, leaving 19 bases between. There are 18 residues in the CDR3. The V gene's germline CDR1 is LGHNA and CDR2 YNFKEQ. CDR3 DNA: TGTGCCAGCAGCCAACGTCTCAGAGGTGTCTACGACACCGGGGAGCTGTTTTTT. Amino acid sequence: CASSQRLRGVYDTGELFF.

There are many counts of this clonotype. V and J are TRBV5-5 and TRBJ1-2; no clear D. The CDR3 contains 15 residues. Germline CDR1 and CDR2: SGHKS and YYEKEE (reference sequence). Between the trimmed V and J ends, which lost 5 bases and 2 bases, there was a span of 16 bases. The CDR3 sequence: CASSSLVRVNYGYTF. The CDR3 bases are TGTGCCAGCAGTTCGCTAGTTAGGGTGAACTATGGCTACACCTTC.

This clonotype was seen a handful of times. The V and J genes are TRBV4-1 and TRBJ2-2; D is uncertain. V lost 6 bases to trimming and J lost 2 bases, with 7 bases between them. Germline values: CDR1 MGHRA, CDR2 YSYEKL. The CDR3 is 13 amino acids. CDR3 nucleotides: TGCGCCAGCAGGGCGCAAAACACCGGGGAGCTGTTTTTT. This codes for CASRAQNTGELFF.

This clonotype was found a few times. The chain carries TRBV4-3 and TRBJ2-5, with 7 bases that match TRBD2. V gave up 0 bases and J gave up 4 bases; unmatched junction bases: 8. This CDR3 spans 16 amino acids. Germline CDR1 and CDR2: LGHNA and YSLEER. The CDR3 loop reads CASSQDGGDFRETQYF. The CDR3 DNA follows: TGCGCCAGCAGCCAAGATGGGGGGGACTTCAGAGAGACCCAGTACTTC.

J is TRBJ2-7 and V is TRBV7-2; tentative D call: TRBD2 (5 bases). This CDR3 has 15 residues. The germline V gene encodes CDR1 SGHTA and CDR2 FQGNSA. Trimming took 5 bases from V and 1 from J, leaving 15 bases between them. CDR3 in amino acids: CASSPEGQRSYEQYF. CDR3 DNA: TGTGCCAGCAGCCCAGAGGGTCAGCGGTCCTACGAGCAGTACTTC.

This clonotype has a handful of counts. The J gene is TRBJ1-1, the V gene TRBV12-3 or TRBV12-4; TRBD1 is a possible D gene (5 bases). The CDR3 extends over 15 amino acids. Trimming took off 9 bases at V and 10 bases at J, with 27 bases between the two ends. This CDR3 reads CASSLVVGWGIGAFF. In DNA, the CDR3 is TGTGCCAGTTCCCTTGTCGTGGGTTGGGGGATCGGAGCTTTCTTT.

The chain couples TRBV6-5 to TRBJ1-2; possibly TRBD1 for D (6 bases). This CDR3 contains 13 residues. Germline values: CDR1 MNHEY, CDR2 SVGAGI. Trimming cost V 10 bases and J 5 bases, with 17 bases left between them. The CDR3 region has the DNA TGTGCCACTCGGACAGACGTACGTTATGGCTACACCTTC. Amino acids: CATRTDVRYGYTF.

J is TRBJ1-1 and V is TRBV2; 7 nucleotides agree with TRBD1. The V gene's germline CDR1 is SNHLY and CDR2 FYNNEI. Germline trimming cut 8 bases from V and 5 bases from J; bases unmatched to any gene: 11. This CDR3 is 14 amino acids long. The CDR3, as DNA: TGTGCCAGCGGGGGAGACAGGGTGGGAACTGAAGCTTTCTTT. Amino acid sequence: CASGGDRVGTEAFF.

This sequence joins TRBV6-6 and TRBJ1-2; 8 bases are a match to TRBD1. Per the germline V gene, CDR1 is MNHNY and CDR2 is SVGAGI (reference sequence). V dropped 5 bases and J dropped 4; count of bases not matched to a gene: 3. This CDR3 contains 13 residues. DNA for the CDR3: TGTGCCAGCAGTAACAGGGGGAGCTATGGCTACACCTTC. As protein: CASSNRGSYGYTF.

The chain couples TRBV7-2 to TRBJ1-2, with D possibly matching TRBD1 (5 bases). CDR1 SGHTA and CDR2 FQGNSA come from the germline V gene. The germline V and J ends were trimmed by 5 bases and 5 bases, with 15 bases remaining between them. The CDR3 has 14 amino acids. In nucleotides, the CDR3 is TGTGCCAGCAGCACCGGGACGGAGAAATATGGCTACACCTTC. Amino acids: CASSTGTEKYGYTF.

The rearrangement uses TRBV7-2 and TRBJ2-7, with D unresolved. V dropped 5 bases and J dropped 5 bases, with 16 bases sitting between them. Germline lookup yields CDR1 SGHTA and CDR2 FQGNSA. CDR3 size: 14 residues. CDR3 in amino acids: CASSVRGIRNEQYF. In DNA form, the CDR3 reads TGTGCCAGCAGCGTACGAGGTATCAGGAACGAGCAGTACTTC.

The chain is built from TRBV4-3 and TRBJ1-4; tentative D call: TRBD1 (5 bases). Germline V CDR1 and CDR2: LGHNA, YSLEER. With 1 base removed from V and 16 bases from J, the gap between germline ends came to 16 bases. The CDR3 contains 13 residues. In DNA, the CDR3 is TGCGCCAGCAGCCAAGTCAGGGCAGCCCTCGCGTTTTTT. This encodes CASSQVRAALAFF.

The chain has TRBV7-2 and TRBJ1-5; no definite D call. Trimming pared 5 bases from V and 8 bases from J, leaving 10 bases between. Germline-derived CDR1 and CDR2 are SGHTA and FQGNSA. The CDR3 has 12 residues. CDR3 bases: TGTGCCAGCAGCCAGGCCGGGGAGCCCCAGCATTTT. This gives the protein CASSQAGEPQHF.

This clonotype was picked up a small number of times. The CDR3 region is CASVPSASVREQYF. For the CDR3, the DNA is TGTGCCAGCGTCCCTAGCGCTTCGGTGCGCGAGCAGTACTTC. The chain is built from TRBV5-5 and TRBJ2-7; D perhaps matches TRBD2 (6 bases). The germline CDR1 and CDR2 sequences are SGHKS and YYEKEE (reference sequence). Deletions cut 7 bases from V and 6 bases from J, with 20 bases between. This CDR3 has 14 amino acids.

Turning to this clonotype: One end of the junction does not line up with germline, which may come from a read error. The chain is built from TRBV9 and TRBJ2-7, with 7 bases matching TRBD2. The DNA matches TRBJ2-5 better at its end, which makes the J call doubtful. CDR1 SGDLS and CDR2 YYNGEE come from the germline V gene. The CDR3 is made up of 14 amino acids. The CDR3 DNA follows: TGTGTCAGCAGCGTAGAACGAGCGGGGAAGACCCAGTACTTC. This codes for CVSSVERAGKTQYF.

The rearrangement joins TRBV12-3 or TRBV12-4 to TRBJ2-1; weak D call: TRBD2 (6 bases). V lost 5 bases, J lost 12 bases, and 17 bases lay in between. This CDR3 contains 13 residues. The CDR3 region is CASSPSPTGVQFF. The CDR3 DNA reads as TGTGCCAGCAGTCCCTCTCCAACGGGGGTGCAGTTCTTC.

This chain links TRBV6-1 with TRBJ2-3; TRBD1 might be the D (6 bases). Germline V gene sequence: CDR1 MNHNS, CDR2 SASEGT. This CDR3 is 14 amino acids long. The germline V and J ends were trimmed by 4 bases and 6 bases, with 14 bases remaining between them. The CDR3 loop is CASSAQSRGDTQYF. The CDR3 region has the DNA TGTGCCAGCAGTGCTCAATCGAGGGGGGATACGCAGTATTTT.

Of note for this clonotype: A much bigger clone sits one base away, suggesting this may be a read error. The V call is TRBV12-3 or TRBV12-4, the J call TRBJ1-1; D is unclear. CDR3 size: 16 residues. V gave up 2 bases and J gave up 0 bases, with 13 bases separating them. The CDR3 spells CASSLPILKMNTEAFF. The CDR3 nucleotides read TGTGCCAGCAGTTTACCGATACTGAAGATGAACACTGAAGCTTTCTTT.

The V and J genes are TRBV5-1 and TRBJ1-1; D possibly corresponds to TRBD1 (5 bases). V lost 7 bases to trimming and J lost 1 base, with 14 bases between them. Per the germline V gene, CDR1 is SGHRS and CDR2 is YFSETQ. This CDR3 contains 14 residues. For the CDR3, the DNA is TGCGCCAGCGGCCCAGGGTCGGCGAACACTGAAGCTTTCTTT. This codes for CASGPGSANTEAFF.

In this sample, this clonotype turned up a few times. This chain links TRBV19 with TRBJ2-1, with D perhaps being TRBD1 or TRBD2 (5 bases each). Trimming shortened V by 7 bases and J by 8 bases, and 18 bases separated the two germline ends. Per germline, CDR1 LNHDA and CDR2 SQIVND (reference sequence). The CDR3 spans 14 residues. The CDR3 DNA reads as TGTGCCAGTACCATTCCGGGACCAAGGCATGAGCAGTTCTTC. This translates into CASTIPGPRHEQFF. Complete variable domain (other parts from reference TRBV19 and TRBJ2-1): DGGITQSPKYLFRKEGQNVTLSCEQNLNHDAMYWYRQDPGQGLRLIYYSQIVNDFQKGDIAEGYSVSREKKESFPLTVTSAQKNPTAFYLCASTIPGPRHEQFFGPGTRLTVL.

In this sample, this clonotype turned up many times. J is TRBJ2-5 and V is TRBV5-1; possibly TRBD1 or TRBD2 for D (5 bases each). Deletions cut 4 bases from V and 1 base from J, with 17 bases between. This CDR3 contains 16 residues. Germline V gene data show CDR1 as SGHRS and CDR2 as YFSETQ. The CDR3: CASSVGVLQVQETQYF. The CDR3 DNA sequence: TGCGCCAGCAGCGTGGGGGTTCTTCAAGTCCAAGAGACCCAGTACTTC.